The clone carrying this T cell receptor (beta chain) came up many times. The CDR3 is 14 residues long. The ends lost 4 bases at V and 5 bases at J; junction bases unmatched: 5. CDR1 SGHRS and CDR2 YFSETQ come from the germline V gene. Both TCR beta VDJ combination and CDR3 sequence profiling were carried out. Genomic DNA was the template for this profiling. TCRdb processed the reads anew with MiXCR; each CDR3 protein has one entry. The sample lists some 140,000 distinct CDR3 sequences; around two fifths were seen once. The entry originates in a study of CD8+CD57+ T cells in acquired aplastic anemia. Study at large: Healthy-donor CD4+ cells averaged roughly 9.8 million reads.

The sample consisted of sorted CD4+, CD8+, or CD8+CD57+ T cells (not recorded which) from PBMCs. This sequence joins TRBV5-1 and TRBJ2-7; 11 bases are a match to TRBD1. The TCR sequence derives from a human donor in good health, serving as a control. CDR3 nucleotides: TGCGCCAGCAGCCGGGACAGGGGGTCCCACGAGCAGTACTTC. Its translation: CASSRDRGSHEQYF.